The rows below give T cell receptor beta chains drawn from one sample of a study of blood T cell repertoires in COVID-19. The repertoire was sequenced with immunoSEQ multiplex PCR; TCRdb's copy has only in-frame clones and lacks some. The sample comprises 200,000 to 300,000 clones, 70% to 90% of which are singletons, and 3% to 4% rests with the top ten. Specimen: PBMCs or T cells enriched from blood (not recorded which). Source of these receptors: a woman aged 40 to 50 with acute COVID-19. Each CDR3 is given with its conserved first and last residue. A D gene is named only where the DNA matches it firmly. The size of a clone is reported for some rows only, either as once, few or many, or as a class for expanded clones.

CDR3 length	D gene	J gene	clone size	V gene	CDR3 DNA	CDR3 protein
17	TRBD2	TRBJ2-1	.	TRBV19	TGTGCCAGTAGTATGACTAGCGGGTCTCACTCCTACAATGAGCAGTTCTTC	CASSMTSGSHSYNEQFF
13	TRBD1	TRBJ1-1	.	TRBV10-3	TGTGCCATCAGTGGCGACAGGGAGGCTGAAGCTTTCTTT	CAISGDREAEAFF
13	.	TRBJ2-3	.	TRBV11-1	TGTGCCAGCAGCTTGGGCCCCACAGATACGCAGTATTTT	CASSLGPTDTQYF
13	TRBD2	TRBJ2-3	.	TRBV29-1	TGCAGCGTTGGGGCGGGAGACACAGATACGCAGTATTTT	CSVGAGDTDTQYF
14	TRBD1	TRBJ1-2	.	TRBV4-2	TGTGCCACCTATAAACGGGGACAGGGGTACGGCTACACCTTC	CATYKRGQGYGYTF
14	.	TRBJ1-1	.	TRBV2	TGTGCCAGCAGTATGCGGCCCTTGGGTACTGAAGCTTTCTTT	CASSMRPLGTEAFF
13	.	TRBJ1-5	few	TRBV10-2	TGCGCCAGCAGCGAGGGACTGAATCAGCCCCAGCATTTT	CASSEGLNQPQHF
12	.	TRBJ2-7	.	TRBV12-3/TRBV12-4	TGTGCCAGCAGTTTACTCTCCTACGAGCAGTACTTC	CASSLLSYEQYF
15	TRBD1	TRBJ2-2	.	TRBV7-6	TGTGCCAGCAGCTCGACAGGGATAGACACCGGGGAGCTGTTTTTT	CASSSTGIDTGELFF
13	TRBD1	TRBJ2-1	.	TRBV6-6	TGTGCCAGCAGGGACAGGGGGCGGGATGAGCAGTTCTTC	CASRDRGRDEQFF
18	TRBD2	TRBJ2-5	.	TRBV11-2	TGTGCCAGCAGCTTAGGTGCCCTAGCGGGACTAACCCAAGAGACCCAGTACTTC	CASSLGALAGLTQETQYF
13	TRBD1	TRBJ1-2	.	TRBV7-9	TGTGCCAGCAGCTCGACAGGGGGGTACGGCTACACCTTC	CASSSTGGYGYTF
12	.	TRBJ2-5	once	TRBV11-3	TGTGCCAGCAGCTTATCTAAAGAGACCCAGTACTTC	CASSLSKETQYF
14	TRBD1	TRBJ1-6	few	TRBV13	TGTGCCAGCAGCTTAGTAGGGGGCGGATCACCCCTCCACTTT	CASSLVGGGSPLHF
15	.	TRBJ2-1	.	TRBV5-1	TGCGCCAGCAGCCCCTCTAGTGGCTCCTACAATGAGCAGTTCTTC	CASSPSSGSYNEQFF
18	TRBD2	TRBJ2-3	.	TRBV5-1	TGCGCCAGCAGCTCGGGACTAGCGGGAGGGGGGACCACAGATACGCAGTATTTT	CASSSGLAGGGTTDTQYF
14	TRBD1	TRBJ2-5	.	TRBV29-1	TGCAGCGTTTCCGGACAGGGGTTCCAAGAGACCCAGTACTTC	CSVSGQGFQETQYF
13	.	TRBJ2-2	few	TRBV9	TGTGCCAGCAGCGTAGACTTAACCGGGGAGCTGTTTTTT	CASSVDLTGELFF
16	.	TRBJ2-5	.	TRBV3-1/TRBV3-2	TGTGCCAGCAGCCAAGTCTGGGCTAGTCCAGGGGAGACCCAGTACTTC	CASSQVWASPGETQYF
17	TRBD2	TRBJ2-2	.	TRBV5-1	TGCGCCAGCATCGAGACTAGCGGGAGGGCCTTCGTCGGGGAGCTGTTTTTT	CASIETSGRAFVGELFF
13	TRBD1	TRBJ2-7	once	TRBV3-1/TRBV3-2	TGTGCCAGCAGCGAAACAGGGGCTGGTGAGCAGTACTTC	CASSETGAGEQYF
17	.	TRBJ1-5	.	TRBV24-1	TGTGCCTACCGAGGGGACACCCCGAAGGGGAGCAATCAGCCCCAGCATTTT	CAYRGDTPKGSNQPQHF